The next 22 T cell receptor beta chains were all read from a single sample in a study of T cells after somatic rescue of genetic block. TCRdb's table, derived via immunoSEQ multiplex PCR, lists solely in-frame clones and lacks some. Seen here are some 14,000 clones, around 70% observed once, and the top ten hold 25% to 30%. The material sequenced was peripheral blood mononuclear cells (PBMCs). All receptors come from a man younger than 35.

The rearrangement uses TRBV5-1 and TRBJ2-6; D could derive from TRBD1 or TRBD2 (5 bases each). V shed 5 bases and J shed 0 bases, with 12 bases lying between them. Germline V gene data show CDR1 as SGHRS and CDR2 as YFSETQ. This CDR3 has 16 residues. CDR3 region: CASRRGDISGANVLTF. The CDR3 nucleotides read TGCGCCAGCAGGAGGGGCGACATCTCTGGGGCCAACGTCCTGACTTTC. Complete variable domain (other parts from reference TRBV5-1 and TRBJ2-6): KAGVTQTPRYLIKTRGQQVTLSCSPISGHRSVSWYQQTPGQGLQFLFEYFSETQRNKGNFPGRFSGRQFSNSRSEMNVSTLELGDSALYLCASRRGDISGANVLTFGAGSRLTVL.

The chain couples TRBV6-6 to TRBJ2-7; 7 positions match TRBD2. Unmatched junction bases numbered 4, after V lost 0 bases and J lost 2 bases. The germline gives CDR1 MNHNY, CDR2 SVGAGI (reference sequence). The CDR3 consists of 15 residues. In DNA, the CDR3 is TGTGCCAGCAGTTACTCGGGGGGGATACCCTACGAGCAGTACTTC. Amino acid sequence: CASSYSGGIPYEQYF.

The J gene is TRBJ2-4, the V gene TRBV27, with 7 bases lining up with TRBD2. The ends lost 8 bases at V and 2 bases at J; junction bases unmatched: 12. The CDR3 extends over 16 amino acids. From germline, CDR1 is MNHEY and CDR2 SMNVEV (reference sequence). CDR3 sequence reads: CASSPTGREPKNIQYF. The CDR3 nucleotides read TGTGCCAGCTCTCCAACGGGGCGGGAGCCCAAAAACATTCAGTACTTC.

The genes are TRBV7-3 and TRBJ2-7, with D tentatively TRBD2 (6 bases). The CDR3 extends over 14 amino acids. V lost 4 bases, J lost 7 bases, and 17 bases lay in between. The germline gives CDR1 SGHTA, CDR2 FQGTGA. The CDR3 bases are TGTGCCAGCAGCTCCCCGGAGGGAGTGCGGGAGCAGTACTTC. This codes for CASSSPEGVREQYF.

This chain connects TRBV6-6 to TRBJ1-2; a possible D gene is TRBD1 (5 bases). Germline lookup yields CDR1 MNHNY and CDR2 SVGAGI (reference sequence). V shed 0 bases and J shed 5 bases, with 10 bases lying between them. The CDR3 has 14 residues. The CDR3 bases are TGTGCCAGCAGTTACTCTCCGACAGTTTATGGCTACACCTTC. As protein: CASSYSPTVYGYTF.

The V and J genes are TRBV11-2 and TRBJ2-7; D not resolved. Germline CDR1 and CDR2: SGHAT and FQNNGV. Trimming removed 5 bases from V and 4 bases from J, with 9 bases in between. The CDR3 has 12 residues. The CDR3 here is CASSPKGYEQYF. CDR3 in DNA: TGTGCCAGCAGCCCCAAAGGTTACGAGCAGTACTTC.

The chain uses TRBV6-5 and TRBJ1-2; D might be TRBD1 (5 bases). Germline V CDR1 and CDR2: MNHEY, SVGAGI. V lost 6 bases, J lost 7 bases, and 18 bases lay in between. The CDR3 consists of 14 residues. The CDR3 is CASSKAHLRGGYTF. CDR3 DNA: TGTGCCAGCAGCAAGGCACATCTTAGGGGTGGCTACACCTTC.

The chain uses TRBV28 and TRBJ1-4, with D uncertain. CDR1 is MDHEN, CDR2 SYDVKM, per germline. V shed 6 bases and J shed 2 bases, with 10 bases lying between them. The length of the CDR3 is 14 residues. CDR3 sequence reads: CASSLGGTNEKLFF. CDR3 nucleotides: TGTGCCAGCAGCCTTGGTGGGACTAATGAAAAACTGTTTTTT.

The chain recombines TRBV29-1 with TRBJ2-7; weak D call: TRBD2 (7 bases). V lost 3 bases and J lost 11, with 14 bases in between. Germline V CDR1 and CDR2: SQVTM, ANQGSEA. The CDR3 is 11 residues long. CDR3 region: CSVEMVGGEYF. DNA of the CDR3: TGCAGCGTTGAGATGGTAGGGGGGGAGTACTTC.

The chain combines TRBV2 with TRBJ2-7; 9 positions match TRBD1. Trimming took 4 bases from V and 11 from J; bases not matched to a gene: 9. Germline lookup yields CDR1 SNHLY and CDR2 FYNNEI. The CDR3 has 13 residues. The CDR3 DNA is TGTGCCAGCAGTGGAGAGGCGACAGGGGGAAAGTACTTC. Protein product: CASSGEATGGKYF.

This clone was picked up one time. The CDR3 DNA is TGTGCCAGCACCCTATTAGGGATTGATACGCAGTATTTT. It specifies CASTLLGIDTQYF. The chain carries TRBV7-9 and TRBJ2-3; D is unresolved. Per germline, CDR1 SEHNR and CDR2 FQNEAQ (reference sequence). V was cut by 7 bases and J by 6 bases, with 14 bases left in between. This CDR3 has 13 residues.

The chain is built from TRBV28 and TRBJ1-5; the D gene is possibly TRBD1 (5 bases). Germline lookup yields CDR1 MDHEN and CDR2 SYDVKM. Trimming stripped 4 bases from V and 4 bases from J, with 11 bases between. This CDR3 comprises 14 residues. DNA for the CDR3: TGTGCCAGCAGTTGGGGCCTTGTGAATCAGCCCCAGCATTTT. It encodes CASSWGLVNQPQHF.

CDR3 loop: CASSHDNLNNSPLHF. The CDR3 nucleotides read TGCGCCAGCAGCCACGATAACTTAAATAATTCACCCCTCCACTTT. This chain uses TRBV4-1 with TRBJ1-6; D not resolved. The length of the CDR3 is 15 residues. Germline V gene data show CDR1 as MGHRA and CDR2 as YSYEKL. The V end lost 3 bases, the J end lost 5 bases, and 11 bases lay between the germline ends.

V and J are TRBV2 and TRBJ2-2; D unresolved. Germline assignment: CDR1 SNHLY and CDR2 FYNNEI. Trimming shortened V by 4 bases and J by 4 bases, and 7 bases separated the two germline ends. The CDR3 runs 13 residues. CDR3 nucleotides: TGTGCCAGCAGTGGGGCGGCCACCGGGGAGCTGTTTTTT. It specifies CASSGAATGELFF.

This clone was counted a single time. This chain connects TRBV10-3 to TRBJ2-7; TRBD1 matches 7 bases. Trimming cost V 3 bases and J 4 bases; bases outside gene matches: 9. From germline, CDR1 is ENHRY and CDR2 SYGVKD. The CDR3 runs 15 residues. The CDR3 DNA sequence: TGTGCCATCAGTGATAGGGGGCCCGGGGATTACGAGCAGTACTTC. Residues: CAISDRGPGDYEQYF.

The V and J genes are TRBV19 and TRBJ2-5, with 8 bases lining up with TRBD1. Germline V lookup: CDR1 LNHDA, CDR2 SQIVND (reference sequence). The CDR3 has 14 residues. With V trimmed by 5 bases and J by 4 bases, 6 bases remained unmatched. The DNA for the CDR3 is TGTGCCAGTAGTCCCCGGGACAGGAGAGAGACCCAGTACTTC. The encoded protein is CASSPRDRRETQYF.

The chain has TRBV2 and TRBJ2-7; D not resolved. The CDR3 totals 14 residues. V lost 4 bases and J lost 2, with 12 bases in between. Germline V CDR1 and CDR2: SNHLY, FYNNEI. The CDR3 protein is CASSARLLTYEQYF. CDR3 DNA: TGTGCCAGCAGTGCCAGACTCCTGACCTACGAGCAGTACTTC. Supplemented by reference TRBV2 and TRBJ2-7, the full variable domain reads EPEVTQTPSHQVTQMGQEVILRCVPISNHLYFYWYRQILGQKVEFLVSFYNNEISEKSEIFDDQFSVERPDGSNFTLKIRSTKLEDSAMYFCASSARLLTYEQYFGPGTRLTVT.

The CDR3, as DNA: TGTGCCAGCAGTAAACTAGCGGGTGGACAGACCCAGTACTTC. Residues: CASSKLAGGQTQYF. The chain recombines TRBV2 with TRBJ2-5; 9 bases agree with TRBD2. With 5 bases clipped from V and 6 bases from J, the junction kept 7 bases outside the gene matches. Germline V gives CDR1 SNHLY, CDR2 FYNNEI. The length of the CDR3 is 14 residues. Supplemented by reference TRBV2 and TRBJ2-5, the full variable domain reads EPEVTQTPSHQVTQMGQEVILRCVPISNHLYFYWYRQILGQKVEFLVSFYNNEISEKSEIFDDQFSVERPDGSNFTLKIRSTKLEDSAMYFCASSKLAGGQTQYFGPGTRLLVL.

The chain recombines TRBV10-1 with TRBJ2-1, with no clear D. The V gene lost 6 bases and the J gene lost 7 bases, with 10 bases spanning the gap. There are 12 residues in the CDR3. Germline V gene sequence: CDR1 WNHNN, CDR2 SYGVQD (reference sequence). The CDR3 spells CASSGDWNEQFF. DNA for the CDR3: TGCGCCAGCAGCGGCGACTGGAATGAGCAGTTCTTC.

CDR3 nucleotide sequence: TGTGCCAGCAAGGGTCAAACCTACGAGCAGTACTTC. Translating it yields CASKGQTYEQYF. The V call is TRBV6-1, the J call TRBJ2-7; no clear D gene. V shed 7 bases and J shed 2 bases, with 9 bases lying between them. This CDR3 comprises 12 residues. Per germline, CDR1 MNHNS and CDR2 SASEGT.

Within the sample, this clone is medium-sized. The rearrangement links TRBV6-6 to TRBJ1-2, with D perhaps matching TRBD1 (5 bases). The CDR3 contains 14 residues. Trimming took 2 bases from V and 2 from J, leaving 9 bases between them. Looked up from germline, CDR1 is MNHNY and CDR2 is SVGAGI (reference sequence). CDR3 in amino acids: CASSYEGANYGYTF. The CDR3 region has the DNA TGTGCCAGCAGTTACGAAGGGGCCAACTATGGCTACACCTTC.

The CDR3: CSVEGATVSSYNEQFF. The CDR3 region has the DNA TGCAGCGTTGAAGGTGCGACGGTGAGCTCCTACAATGAGCAGTTCTTC. The chain recombines TRBV29-1 with TRBJ2-1; unclear D gene. From germline, CDR1 is SQVTM and CDR2 ANQGSEA. V dropped 1 base and J dropped 0 bases, with 13 bases sitting between them. The CDR3 has 16 amino acids.